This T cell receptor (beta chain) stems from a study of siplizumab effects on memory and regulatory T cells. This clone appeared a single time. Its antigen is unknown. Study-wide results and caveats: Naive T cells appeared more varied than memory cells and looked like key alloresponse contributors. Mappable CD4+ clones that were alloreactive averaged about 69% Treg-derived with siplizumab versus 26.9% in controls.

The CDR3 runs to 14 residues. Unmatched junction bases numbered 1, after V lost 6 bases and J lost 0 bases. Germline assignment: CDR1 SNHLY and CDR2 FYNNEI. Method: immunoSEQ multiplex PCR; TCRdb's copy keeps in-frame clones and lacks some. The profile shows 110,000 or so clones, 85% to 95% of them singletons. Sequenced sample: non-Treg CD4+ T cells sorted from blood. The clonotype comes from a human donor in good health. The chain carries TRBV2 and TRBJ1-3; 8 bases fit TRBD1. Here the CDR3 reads CASRQGASGNTIYF. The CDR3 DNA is TGTGCCAGCAGGCAGGGGGCCTCTGGAAACACCATATATTTT. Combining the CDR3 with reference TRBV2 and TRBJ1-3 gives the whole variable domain EPEVTQTPSHQVTQMGQEVILRCVPISNHLYFYWYRQILGQKVEFLVSFYNNEISEKSEIFDDQFSVERPDGSNFTLKIRSTKLEDSAMYFCASRQGASGNTIYFGEGSWLTVV.